The sequence of this T cell receptor beta chain was determined in a study of T cell repertoires in cytomegalovirus infection. Study results and caveats: Pooled public TCR beta family frequency picked out CMV carriers with the relevant HLA.

The sample holds a few counts of this clonotype. Its specificity is unknown. V was pared by 5 bases and J by 3 bases, with 12 bases between. This CDR3 contains 14 residues. Per the germline V gene, CDR1 is MGHDK and CDR2 is SYGVNS. TCRdb re-analysed the reads in MiXCR, keeping a single row per CDR3 protein. The sample yields roughly 500,000 distinct CDR3 sequences, 30% to 40% seen once. This receptor was taken from a human donor in good health (CMV status not recorded). Some clones in this sample may be carry-over from other donors' samples. This specimen was cultured PBMCs, taken from culture after CMV antigen stimulation. The V and J genes are TRBV25-1 and TRBJ2-3; TRBD2 might be the D (5 bases). CDR3 region: CASSQLEGTDTQYF. The CDR3 DNA follows: TGTGCCAGCAGTCAGCTCGAGGGAACAGATACGCAGTATTTT.